This TCR beta chain came from a study of blood T cell repertoires in COVID-19. Losses at the gene ends were 3 bases for V and 6 bases for J; bases not matched to a gene: 10. Germline V gene sequence: CDR1 ENHRY, CDR2 SYGVKD. CDR3 length: 15 amino acids. Profiled with immunoSEQ multiplex PCR; TCRdb holds only in-frame clones, not every one. The table lists around 110,000 clones, around 78% of them singletons. Sequencing was carried out using peripheral blood. The receptor's source is a man aged 80 or over with COVID-19, enrolled during active disease. J is TRBJ1-1 and V is TRBV10-3; 7 bases match TRBD1. For the CDR3, the DNA is TGTGCCATCAGTGACAGGACAGGAGATTACTCTGAAGCTTTCTTT. Its translation: CAISDRTGDYSEAFF.